This T cell receptor beta chain was identified in a study of response to subunit inactivated influenza vaccine. TCRdb recomputed calls from the RT-PCR reads with MiXCR, one row per CDR3 protein. The profile shows around 480,000 distinct CDR3 sequences, 11% of them singletons. Germline CDR1 is SGHAT and CDR2 is FQNNGV. The CDR3 has 14 residues. V was cut by 7 bases and J by 7 bases, with 17 bases left in between. The input for sequencing was PBMCs from blood, taken 40 to 50 days after vaccination. This TCR derives from a man in his forties or fifties who received an inactivated influenza vaccine. The chain recombines TRBV11-2 with TRBJ1-3; D uncertain. The CDR3 coding sequence is TGTGCCAGCACCCTCTTAGGGTTGGTGAACACCATATATTTT. Protein: CASTLLGLVNTIYF.